This T cell receptor beta chain is from a study of blood T cell repertoires in COVID-19. Here immunoSEQ multiplex PCR was the method, and the copy in TCRdb shows in-frame clones only, minus some. The repertoire consists of about 180,000 clones, with approximately 83% occurring once and the leading ten covering around 9%. J was trimmed by 6 bases and V by 4 bases; bases with no gene match: 1. The CDR3 sequence is 13 residues long. Specimen: peripheral blood. The TCR originated in a middle-aged man with active or convalescent COVID-19. The chain couples TRBV12-3 or TRBV12-4 to TRBJ2-2; 8 bases are a match to TRBD2. The DNA for the CDR3 is TGTGCCAGCAGTTGGCGGGGGGCCGGGGAGCTGTTTTTT. Protein sequence: CASSWRGAGELFF.